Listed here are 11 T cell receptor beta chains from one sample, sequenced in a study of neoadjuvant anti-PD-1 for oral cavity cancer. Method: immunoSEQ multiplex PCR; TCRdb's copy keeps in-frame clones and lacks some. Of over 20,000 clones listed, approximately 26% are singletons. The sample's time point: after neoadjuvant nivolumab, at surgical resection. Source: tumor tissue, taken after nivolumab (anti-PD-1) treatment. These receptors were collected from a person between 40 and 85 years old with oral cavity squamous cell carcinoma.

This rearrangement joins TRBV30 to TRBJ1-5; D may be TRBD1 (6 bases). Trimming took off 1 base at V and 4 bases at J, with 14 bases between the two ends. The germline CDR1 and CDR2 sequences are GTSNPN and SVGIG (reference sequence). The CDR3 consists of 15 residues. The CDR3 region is CAWSDSDRRNQPQHF. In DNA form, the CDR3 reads TGTGCCTGGAGTGACAGCGACAGGAGGAATCAGCCCCAGCATTTT.

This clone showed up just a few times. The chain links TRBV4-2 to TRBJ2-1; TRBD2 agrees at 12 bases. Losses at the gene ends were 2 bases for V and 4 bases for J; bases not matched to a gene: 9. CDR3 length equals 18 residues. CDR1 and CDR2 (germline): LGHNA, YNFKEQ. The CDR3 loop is CASSQNLAGGPGYNEQFF. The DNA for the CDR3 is TGTGCCAGCAGCCAAAATCTAGCGGGAGGGCCAGGTTACAATGAGCAGTTCTTC.

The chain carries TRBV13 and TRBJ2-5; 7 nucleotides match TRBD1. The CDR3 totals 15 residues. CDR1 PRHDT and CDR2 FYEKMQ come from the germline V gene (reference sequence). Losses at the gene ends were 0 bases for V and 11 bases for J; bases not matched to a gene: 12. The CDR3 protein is CASSLGTGSGSEQYF. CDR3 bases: TGTGCCAGCAGCTTAGGGACAGGGAGCGGTTCTGAGCAGTACTTC.

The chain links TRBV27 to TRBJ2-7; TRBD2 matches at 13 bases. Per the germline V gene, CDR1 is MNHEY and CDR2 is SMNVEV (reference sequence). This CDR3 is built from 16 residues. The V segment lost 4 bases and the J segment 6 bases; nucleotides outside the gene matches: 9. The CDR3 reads CASSSPRLAGGREQYF. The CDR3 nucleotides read TGTGCCAGCAGTTCCCCCAGACTAGCGGGAGGCCGCGAGCAGTACTTC.

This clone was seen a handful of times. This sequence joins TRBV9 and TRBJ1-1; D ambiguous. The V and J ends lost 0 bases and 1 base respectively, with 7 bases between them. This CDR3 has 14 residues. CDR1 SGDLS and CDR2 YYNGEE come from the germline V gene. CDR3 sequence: CASSVDAGNTEAFF. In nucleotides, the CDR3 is TGTGCCAGCAGCGTAGATGCGGGGAACACTGAAGCTTTCTTT.

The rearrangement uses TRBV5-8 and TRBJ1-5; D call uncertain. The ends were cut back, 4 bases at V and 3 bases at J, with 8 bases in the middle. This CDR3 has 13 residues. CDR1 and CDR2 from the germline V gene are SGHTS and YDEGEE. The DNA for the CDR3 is TGTGCCAGCAGCCCAGGCCTCAATCAGCCCCAGCATTTT. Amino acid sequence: CASSPGLNQPQHF.

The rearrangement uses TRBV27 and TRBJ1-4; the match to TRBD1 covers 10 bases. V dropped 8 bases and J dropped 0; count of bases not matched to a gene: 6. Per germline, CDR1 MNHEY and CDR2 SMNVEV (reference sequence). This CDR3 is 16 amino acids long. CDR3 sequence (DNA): TGTGCCAGCGCCGGGACAGGGGTTACAACTAATGAAAAACTGTTTTTT. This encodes CASAGTGVTTNEKLFF.

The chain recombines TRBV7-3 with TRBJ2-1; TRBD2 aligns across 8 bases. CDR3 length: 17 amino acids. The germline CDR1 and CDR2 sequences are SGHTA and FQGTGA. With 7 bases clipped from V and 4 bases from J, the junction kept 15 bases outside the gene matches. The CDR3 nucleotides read TGTGCCAGCACCCCGAGCGGGGGTAGCCGGATATACAATGAGCAGTTCTTC. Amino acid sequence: CASTPSGGSRIYNEQFF.

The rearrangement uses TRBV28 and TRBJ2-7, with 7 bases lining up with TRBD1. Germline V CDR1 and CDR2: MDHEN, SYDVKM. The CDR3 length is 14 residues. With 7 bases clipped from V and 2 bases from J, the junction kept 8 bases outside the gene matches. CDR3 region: CASTVDRDPYEQYF. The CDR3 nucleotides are TGTGCCAGCACCGTAGACAGGGATCCCTACGAGCAGTACTTC.

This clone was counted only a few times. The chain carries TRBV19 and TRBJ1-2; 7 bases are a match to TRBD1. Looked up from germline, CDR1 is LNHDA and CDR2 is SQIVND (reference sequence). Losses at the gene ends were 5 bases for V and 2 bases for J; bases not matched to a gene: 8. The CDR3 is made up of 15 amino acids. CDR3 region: CASSLRDRPNYGYTF. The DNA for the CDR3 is TGTGCCAGTAGTCTTCGGGACAGACCCAACTATGGCTACACCTTC.

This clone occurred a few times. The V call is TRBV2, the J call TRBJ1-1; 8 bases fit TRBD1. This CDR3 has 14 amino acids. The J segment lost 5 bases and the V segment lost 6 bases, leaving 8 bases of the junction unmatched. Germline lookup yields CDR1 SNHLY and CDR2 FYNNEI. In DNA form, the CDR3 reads TGTGCCAGCAGGACAGGGGAAAGGTGGACTGAAGCTTTCTTT. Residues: CASRTGERWTEAFF.